The 30 T cell receptor beta chains given below trace back to one sample, sequenced in a study of cytomegalovirus exposure and HLA in healthy donors. Sequencing was performed with immunoSEQ multiplex PCR; in TCRdb, only in-frame clones are kept and a portion is missing. The repertoire has 130,000 or so clones, over 85% of them found once; the top ten carry about 3%. The sample comprised PBMCs. All receptors come from a man aged 30 to 45 in good health and CMV-seronegative.

The V gene is TRBV27, the J gene TRBJ2-5; 9 positions match TRBD1. V lost 4 bases and J lost 4; bases outside the gene matches: 7. The CDR3 spans 15 residues. CDR1 MNHEY and CDR2 SMNVEV come from the germline V gene (reference sequence). CDR3 nucleotides: TGTGCCAGCAGTTCACCGGGACAGGGTGGAGAGACCCAGTACTTC. Its protein is CASSSPGQGGETQYF.

J is TRBJ2-5 and V is TRBV5-1; 8 bases fit TRBD1. The germline gives CDR1 SGHRS, CDR2 YFSETQ. The CDR3 covers 14 residues. Germline trimming cut 4 bases from V and 5 bases from J; bases unmatched to any gene: 7. The CDR3: CASSRQGAWETQYF. The CDR3, as DNA: TGCGCCAGCAGCCGCCAGGGGGCTTGGGAGACCCAGTACTTC.

The rearrangement links TRBV27 to TRBJ2-7; 7 bases agree with TRBD1. There are 13 residues in the CDR3. Germline assignment: CDR1 MNHEY and CDR2 SMNVEV (reference sequence). The trim removed 6 bases at V and 4 bases at J, leaving 6 bases unmatched. The CDR3 nucleotides read TGTGCCAGCAGACAGGGGCATAGGTACGAGCAGTACTTC. It translates to CASRQGHRYEQYF.

The chain employs TRBV7-8 and TRBJ1-5; TRBD1 is a possible D gene (5 bases). The germline V and J ends were trimmed by 4 bases and 3 bases, with 13 bases remaining between them. The CDR3 extends over 15 amino acids. CDR1 and CDR2 from the germline V gene are SGHVS and FQNEAQ. CDR3 in amino acids: CASSSISGYNQPQHF. CDR3 in DNA: TGTGCCAGCAGCTCAATCTCAGGGTACAATCAGCCCCAGCATTTT.

The CDR3 loop reads CASSSGGSSYNEQFF. The CDR3 DNA follows: TGTGCCAGCAGCTCCGGGGGGAGCTCCTACAATGAGCAGTTCTTC. The chain has TRBV11-2 and TRBJ2-1, with 7 nucleotides matching TRBD2. Germline lookup yields CDR1 SGHAT and CDR2 FQNNGV. This CDR3 is built from 15 residues. With 4 bases clipped from V and 0 bases from J, the junction kept 3 bases outside the gene matches.

CDR3 DNA sequence: TGTGCCAGCAGTCTCGGGACAGGGAGGTCCTACGAGCAGTACTTC. It is translated as CASSLGTGRSYEQYF. The chain is built from TRBV28 and TRBJ2-7, with 9 nucleotides matching TRBD1. The germline gives CDR1 MDHEN, CDR2 SYDVKM. The junction had 6 bases not matched to a gene; V was cut back by 5 bases and J by 1 base. CDR3 length: 15 residues.

This clone was seen once. The chain links TRBV6-1 to TRBJ1-1, with 8 bases fitting TRBD1. CDR3 length equals 16 residues. J lost 3 bases, V lost 2 bases, and 8 bases had no gene match. Germline values: CDR1 MNHNS, CDR2 SASEGT. CDR3 DNA sequence: TGTGCCAGCAGTGAACTACGGACAGGGTCGTACACTGAAGCTTTCTTT. Its protein is CASSELRTGSYTEAFF.

This chain joins TRBV15 and TRBJ2-5; D call uncertain. V lost 0 bases, J lost 5 bases, and 7 bases lay in between. This CDR3 spans 13 amino acids. The V gene's germline CDR1 is LNHNV and CDR2 YYDKDF (reference sequence). The chain's CDR3 is CATSRDPQETQYF. For the CDR3, the DNA is TGTGCCACCAGCAGAGATCCTCAGGAGACCCAGTACTTC.

The chain carries TRBV6-5 and TRBJ2-3; unclear D gene. The V and J ends lost 7 bases and 1 base respectively, with 9 bases between them. The length of the CDR3 is 13 residues. Germline CDR1 is MNHEY and CDR2 is SVGAGI. CDR3: CASNSFGTDTQYF. The DNA for the CDR3 is TGTGCCAGCAACAGCTTCGGCACAGATACGCAGTATTTT.

This sequence joins TRBV6-5 and TRBJ2-2; the D gene is possibly TRBD2 (5 bases). Germline V gene lookup returns CDR1 MNHEY and CDR2 SVGAGI. The germline V and J ends were trimmed by 0 bases and 3 bases, with 11 bases remaining between them. CDR3 length equals 16 residues. The CDR3 protein is CASSYSLVGDTGELFF. The CDR3 nucleotides are TGTGCCAGCAGTTACTCGCTGGTCGGGGACACCGGGGAGCTGTTTTTT.

This clone was recorded only once. The V gene is TRBV6-5, the J gene TRBJ2-2, with 7 bases lining up with TRBD1. CDR3 length: 15 residues. The germline V gene has CDR1 MNHEY and CDR2 SVGAGI. With V trimmed by 0 bases and J by 5 bases, 3 bases remained unmatched. The CDR3 protein is CASSYSTQGTGELFF. The CDR3 nucleotides read TGTGCCAGCAGTTACTCGACACAGGGGACCGGGGAGCTGTTTTTT.

The chain uses TRBV6-5 and TRBJ1-5, with 7 bases identical to TRBD1. CDR1 and CDR2 (germline): MNHEY, SVGAGI. The CDR3 spans 14 residues. The junction had 1 base not matched to a gene; V was cut back by 5 bases and J by 0 bases. In DNA form, the CDR3 reads TGTGCCAGCAGTACAGGGGTTAGCAATCAGCCCCAGCATTTT. Translation: CASSTGVSNQPQHF.

V and J are TRBV19 and TRBJ2-2, with D perhaps TRBD1 (6 bases). V lost 8 bases and J 1 base, leaving 11 bases between the germline ends. This CDR3 region has 14 residues. The germline CDR1 and CDR2 sequences are LNHDA and SQIVND (reference sequence). The DNA for the CDR3 is TGTGCCAGTCCCGACAGGTGGAACACCGGGGAGCTGTTTTTT. Its protein is CASPDRWNTGELFF.

This clone has just one count. The chain joins TRBV10-2 to TRBJ2-7, with D uncertain. Trimming shortened V by 6 bases and J by 6 bases, and 15 bases separated the two germline ends. Germline CDR1 and CDR2: WSHSY and SAAADI. The CDR3 runs to 13 residues. CDR3 sequence: CASSQATPSEQYF. CDR3 bases: TGCGCCAGCAGCCAGGCGACCCCCTCCGAGCAGTACTTC.

The gene calls are TRBV10-3 and TRBJ2-4, with D hard to call. The CDR3 spans 16 residues. The germline V and J ends were trimmed by 2 bases and 1 base, with 12 bases remaining between them. Germline V gene sequence: CDR1 ENHRY, CDR2 SYGVKD. CDR3 in amino acids: CAISEGGLGAKNIQYF. The CDR3 DNA sequence: TGTGCCATCAGTGAGGGCGGCCTCGGGGCCAAAAACATTCAGTACTTC.

DNA of the CDR3: TGTGCCAGCAGCCCTATCGGCTACGAGCAGTACTTC. Its protein product is CASSPIGYEQYF. The chain has TRBV5-6 and TRBJ2-7, with no clear D. The length of the CDR3 is 12 residues. V was shortened by 4 bases and J by 3 bases, with 8 bases between the two germline ends. The V gene's germline CDR1 is SGHDT and CDR2 YYEEEE.

This chain connects TRBV28 to TRBJ2-1; 12 bases line up with TRBD1. Germline assignment: CDR1 MDHEN and CDR2 SYDVKM. The CDR3 is 16 residues long. V shed 4 bases, J shed 7 bases, and the junction held 8 bases outside the gene matches. The CDR3 nucleotides are TGTGCCAGCAGTTCAACGGGACAGGGGGCTGGGAATGAGCAGTTCTTC. Amino acid sequence: CASSSTGQGAGNEQFF.

CDR3 in amino acids: CASSYSVAETQYF. The CDR3 DNA reads TGTGCCAGCAGTTACTCAGTTGCGGAGACCCAGTACTTC. This chain connects TRBV6-6 to TRBJ2-5, with no clear D. V dropped 0 bases and J dropped 5 bases, with 7 bases sitting between them. Germline lookup yields CDR1 MNHNY and CDR2 SVGAGI (reference sequence). This CDR3 is 13 amino acids long.

J is TRBJ1-1 and V is TRBV7-8, with TRBD1 identical over 9 bases. Trimming at V came to 5 bases and at J to 6 bases, leaving 4 bases not matched to a gene. The CDR3 runs to 13 residues. Germline V gives CDR1 SGHVS, CDR2 FQNEAQ. The CDR3 DNA follows: TGTGCCAGCAGCAGGACAGGGGACGCTGAAGCTTTCTTT. It specifies CASSRTGDAEAFF.

The chain links TRBV28 to TRBJ2-7, with 7 bases lining up with TRBD1. The J segment lost 0 bases and the V segment lost 6 bases, leaving 11 bases of the junction unmatched. Germline V gene sequence: CDR1 MDHEN, CDR2 SYDVKM. This CDR3 has 16 residues. The CDR3 bases are TGTGCCAGCAGGTCCCCATACTGGGACAGCTCCTACGAGCAGTACTTC. Translation: CASRSPYWDSSYEQYF.

Points on this clone: A read error may produce the germline difference seen at one junction end. The V gene is TRBV2, the J gene TRBJ1-1; D is unclear. The V gene's germline CDR1 is SNHLY and CDR2 FYNNEI. The CDR3 sequence is 15 residues long. The CDR3 nucleotides are TGTGCCAGCAGCGAAGAACAGATCATGAACACTGAAGCTTTCTTT. Translation gives CASSEEQIMNTEAFF.

The chain links TRBV28 to TRBJ1-5, with 8 bases matching TRBD1. In germline, CDR1 is MDHEN, CDR2 SYDVKM. The V segment lost 6 bases and the J segment 2 bases; nucleotides outside the gene matches: 3. This CDR3 contains 14 residues. The CDR3 sequence: CASRDRARNQPQHF. CDR3 DNA sequence: TGTGCCAGCAGGGACAGGGCGCGCAATCAGCCCCAGCATTTT. Filled out from reference TRBV28 and TRBJ1-5, the complete variable domain reads DVKVTQSSRYLVKRTGEKVFLECVQDMDHENMFWYRQDPGLGLRLIYFSYDVKMKEKGDIPEGYSVSREKKERFSLILESASTNQTSMYLCASRDRARNQPQHFGDGTRLSIL.

The gene calls are TRBV5-1 and TRBJ2-7; 9 nucleotides agree with TRBD1. Germline loops: CDR1 SGHRS, CDR2 YFSETQ. The CDR3 covers 15 residues. Trimming cost V 4 bases and J 4 bases; bases outside gene matches: 9. CDR3 residues: CASSPWGQGGYEQYF. The DNA of the CDR3 is TGCGCCAGCAGCCCCTGGGGACAGGGCGGGTACGAGCAGTACTTC.

This rearrangement joins TRBV11-2 to TRBJ2-7; 7 bases line up with TRBD2. V shed 3 bases and J 3 bases; nucleotides not matched to a gene: 5. Per germline, CDR1 SGHAT and CDR2 FQNNGV. The CDR3 runs to 14 residues. DNA for the CDR3: TGTGCCAGCAGCTTGGGGGGGGACCTCTACGAGCAGTACTTC. It is translated as CASSLGGDLYEQYF.

This clone was detected only a few times. The chain carries TRBV19 and TRBJ1-3; D may be TRBD1 (6 bases). The germline CDR1 and CDR2 sequences are LNHDA and SQIVND (reference sequence). V lost 5 bases and J 4 bases, leaving 12 bases between the germline ends. The CDR3 covers 14 residues. This CDR3 reads CASSLLQGGNTIYF. The CDR3 DNA follows: TGTGCCAGTAGTCTGTTACAGGGCGGAAACACCATATATTTT.

V and J are TRBV5-6 and TRBJ2-1, with D uncertain. CDR3 length equals 15 residues. Germline CDR1 is SGHDT and CDR2 is YYEEEE. Trimming left V 4 bases short and J 0 bases short, with 11 bases between. For the CDR3, the DNA is TGTGCCAGCAGCCTGGGTCTGAGCTCCTACAATGAGCAGTTCTTC. It codes for CASSLGLSSYNEQFF.

The V gene is TRBV5-1, the J gene TRBJ2-3, with 10 bases identical to TRBD2. This CDR3 is built from 16 residues. The trim removed 1 base at V and 7 bases at J, leaving 9 bases unmatched. The germline gives CDR1 SGHRS, CDR2 YFSETQ. CDR3: CASSLISGGALNTQYF. Here the CDR3 DNA reads TGCGCCAGCAGCTTGATCAGCGGGGGGGCTCTAAATACGCAGTATTTT.

This chain joins TRBV5-1 and TRBJ1-2; a possible D gene is TRBD1 (6 bases). V lost 1 base and J 4 bases, leaving 11 bases between the germline ends. The CDR3 is 14 residues long. Germline V gene lookup returns CDR1 SGHRS and CDR2 YFSETQ. The CDR3 loop is CASSLSGEPYGYTF. In DNA, the CDR3 is TGCGCCAGCAGCTTGTCAGGGGAGCCCTATGGCTACACCTTC.

The chain is built from TRBV10-3 and TRBJ1-1; 12 positions agree with TRBD1. Trimming took 5 bases from V and 4 from J; bases not matched to a gene: 8. The CDR3 has 16 amino acids. CDR1 is ENHRY and CDR2 is SYGVKD in the germline V gene. This chain's CDR3 is CAISSPGQGAATEAFF. CDR3 bases: TGTGCCATCAGTTCCCCGGGACAGGGGGCGGCCACTGAAGCTTTCTTT.

The rearrangement uses TRBV6-6 and TRBJ1-2; the D gene is possibly TRBD1 (5 bases). Germline loops: CDR1 MNHNY, CDR2 SVGAGI (reference sequence). Trimming cost V 2 bases and J 6 bases, with 13 bases left between them. This CDR3 comprises 14 residues. The CDR3 loop is CASSYGAEEDGYTF. CDR3 sequence (DNA): TGTGCCAGCAGTTACGGGGCGGAAGAAGATGGCTACACCTTC.